A single sample gave rise to the 10 T cell receptor beta chains below, sequenced in a study of blood T cell repertoires in COVID-19. Profiled with immunoSEQ multiplex PCR; TCRdb holds only in-frame clones, not every one. The profile covers 200,000 to 250,000 clones, with 75% to 90% appearing a single time and just over 0.85% taken by the ten largest. The sample was PBMCs or T cells enriched from blood (not recorded which). These receptors originate from a man in his fifties or sixties who had been exposed to COVID-19.

The chain couples TRBV11-3 to TRBJ2-1, with 7 bases matching TRBD1. The V segment lost 1 base and the J segment 6 bases; nucleotides outside the gene matches: 6. The CDR3 sequence is 15 residues long. Germline V gene sequence: CDR1 SGHNT, CDR2 YENEEA. The CDR3 coding sequence is TGTGCCAGCAGCTTAGGACAGGGATGGGTCAATGAGCAGTTCTTC. Translated, it gives CASSLGQGWVNEQFF. Looking up the rest from reference TRBV11-3 and TRBJ2-1 gives the full variable domain: EAGVVQSPRYKIIEKKQPVAFWCNPISGHNTLYWYLQNLGQGPELLIRYENEEAVDDSQLPKDRFSAERLKGVDSTLKIQPAELGDSAVYLCASSLGQGWVNEQFFGPGTRLTVL.

The rearrangement links TRBV28 to TRBJ2-3; D not resolved. This CDR3 spans 16 amino acids. The V and J ends lost 2 bases and 0 bases respectively, with 12 bases between them. Per germline, CDR1 MDHEN and CDR2 SYDVKM. This chain's CDR3 is CASSLMAQLSTDTQYF. CDR3 coding DNA: TGTGCCAGCAGTTTAATGGCACAGCTGAGCACAGATACGCAGTATTTT.

The chain links TRBV5-5 to TRBJ2-7; the match to TRBD2 covers 10 bases. The CDR3 spans 15 residues. CDR1 is SGHKS and CDR2 is YYEKEE in the germline V gene (reference sequence). J lost 0 bases, V lost 4 bases, and 4 bases had no gene match. The CDR3 spells CASSRLAGASYEQYF. CDR3 sequence (DNA): TGTGCCAGCAGCCGTCTAGCGGGGGCCTCCTACGAGCAGTACTTC.

This clone was observed once. V gene TRBV4-1 combines with J gene TRBJ1-3; no clear D. V was trimmed by 0 bases and J by 0 bases, leaving 9 bases between them. The CDR3 runs to 16 residues. Germline CDR1 is MGHRA and CDR2 is YSYEKL. The CDR3 is CASSQEIRVSGNTIYF. CDR3 sequence (DNA): TGCGCCAGCAGCCAAGAAATCCGGGTCTCTGGAAACACCATATATTTT.

The genes are TRBV24-1 and TRBJ2-6; D is ambiguous. Trimming stripped 6 bases from V and 1 base from J, with 9 bases between. CDR1 and CDR2 (germline): KGHDR, SFDVKD. CDR3 length: 15 residues. Written as DNA, the CDR3 is TGTGCCACCAGTACGGAGACTTCTGGGGCCAACGTCCTGACTTTC. Its translation is CATSTETSGANVLTF.

V gene TRBV7-6 combines with J gene TRBJ2-1; tentative D call: TRBD1 (5 bases). Germline V gene sequence: CDR1 SGHVS, CDR2 FNYEAQ. V lost 1 base, J lost 4 bases, and 8 bases lay in between. This CDR3 is 14 amino acids long. The CDR3 protein is CASSLVQVYNEQFF. The CDR3 bases are TGTGCCAGCAGCTTAGTACAGGTTTACAATGAGCAGTTCTTC.

The genes are TRBV27 and TRBJ1-5; TRBD1 might be the D (5 bases). Germline-derived CDR1 and CDR2 are MNHEY and SMNVEV (reference sequence). The CDR3 spans 18 residues. V lost 7 bases to trimming and J lost 10 bases, with 32 bases between them. The CDR3 sequence is CASTIRGGGRGWRGPQHF. In nucleotides, the CDR3 is TGTGCCAGCACCATTCGCGGGGGGGGAAGGGGCTGGAGGGGACCCCAGCATTTT.

This clone showed up just once. The chain links TRBV5-6 to TRBJ2-7, with 7 bases matching TRBD1. Germline CDR1 SGHDT, CDR2 YYEEEE. J lost 3 bases, V lost 1 base, and 4 bases had no gene match. CDR3 length: 14 residues. The CDR3 DNA reads as TGTGCCAGCAGCTTGTTGGCAGGGGGCTACGAGCAGTACGTC. The encoded protein is CASSLLAGGYEQYV.

V usage is TRBV5-1 and J usage is TRBJ2-5, with D hard to call. From germline, CDR1 is SGHRS and CDR2 YFSETQ. This CDR3 region has 14 residues. Trimming removed 4 bases from V and 5 bases from J, with 15 bases in between. CDR3 in DNA: TGCGCCAGCAGCCCTCGGCCCCTAGAGGAGACCCAGTACTTC. Its protein is CASSPRPLEETQYF. Full variable domain (remainder filled in from reference TRBV5-1 and TRBJ2-5): KAGVTQTPRYLIKTRGQQVTLSCSPISGHRSVSWYQQTPGQGLQFLFEYFSETQRNKGNFPGRFSGRQFSNSRSEMNVSTLELGDSALYLCASSPRPLEETQYFGPGTRLLVL.

The CDR3 loop reads CASSRARDRPQETQYF. The CDR3, as DNA: TGTGCCAGCAGTCGCGCACGGGACAGACCTCAAGAGACCCAGTACTTC. This chain links TRBV28 with TRBJ2-5, with 7 bases matching TRBD1. The V gene end was trimmed by 5 bases and the J gene end by 2 bases; junction bases not matched to a gene: 11. CDR3 length equals 16 residues. Germline loops: CDR1 MDHEN, CDR2 SYDVKM. Looking up the rest from reference TRBV28 and TRBJ2-5 gives the full variable domain: DVKVTQSSRYLVKRTGEKVFLECVQDMDHENMFWYRQDPGLGLRLIYFSYDVKMKEKGDIPEGYSVSREKKERFSLILESASTNQTSMYLCASSRARDRPQETQYFGPGTRLLVL.